Shown below are 21 T cell receptor beta chains from a single sample sequenced in a study of human T cells and chemical hapten exposure. Indicated time point: pre-sensitization, week 0. Described treatment: therapeutic diphenylcyclopropenone sensitization with weekly scalp DPC. MiXCR, run by TCRdb on the RACE reads, gives a single entry per CDR3 protein. The sample has 240,000 or so distinct CDR3 sequences; approximately 8.6% are singletons. The sequencing used whole blood, collected in connection with sensitization to the hapten diphenylcyclopropenone (DPC). The receptor source for this set is a woman between 35 and 50 years old with alopecia areata. Some clones in this sample may be carry-over from other donors' samples.

This clonotype has ten or more counts. This chain joins TRBV9 and TRBJ2-7; 13 positions match TRBD2. V dropped 4 bases and J dropped 6; count of bases not matched to a gene: 10. From germline, CDR1 is SGDLS and CDR2 YYNGEE. This CDR3 has 16 residues. The chain's CDR3 is CASSPRTSGGNSEQYF. CDR3 nucleotide sequence: TGTGCCAGCAGCCCACGGACTAGCGGGGGAAATAGCGAGCAGTACTTC.

V gene TRBV6-5 combines with J gene TRBJ1-4, with TRBD1 identical over 8 bases. Germline V gene sequence: CDR1 MNHEY, CDR2 SVGAGI. V lost 4 bases, J lost 8 bases, and 6 bases stayed unmatched. The CDR3 covers 14 residues. The CDR3 reads CASSSGQGNEKLFF. CDR3 nucleotides: TGTGCCAGCAGTTCAGGACAGGGTAACGAAAAACTGTTTTTT.

This clonotype was detected a few times. The chain couples TRBV24-1 to TRBJ1-5; no firm D call. Germline values: CDR1 KGHDR, CDR2 SFDVKD. V was cut by 4 bases and J by 5 bases, with 8 bases left in between. The CDR3 extends over 13 amino acids. CDR3 region: CATSDDGYQPQHF. As DNA, the CDR3 is TGTGCCACCAGTGACGACGGTTATCAGCCCCAGCATTTT.

In this sample, this clonotype turned up many times. The rearrangement joins TRBV6-5 to TRBJ1-5; no clear D. CDR1 and CDR2 (germline): MNHEY, SVGAGI. The CDR3 sequence is 14 residues long. V dropped 6 bases and J dropped 2 bases, with 11 bases sitting between them. The CDR3 region has the DNA TGTGCCAGCAGCCCCACCCGGGGCAATCAGCCCCAGCATTTT. Encoded protein: CASSPTRGNQPQHF.

This chain joins TRBV7-9 and TRBJ1-5; D may be TRBD1 (6 bases). The germline V gene encodes CDR1 SEHNR and CDR2 FQNEAQ (reference sequence). The CDR3 covers 17 residues. The germline V and J ends were trimmed by 5 bases and 0 bases, with 17 bases remaining between them. CDR3 sequence: CASSQSGGRGSNQPQHF. The DNA for the CDR3 is TGTGCCAGCAGCCAGAGCGGGGGGCGAGGTAGCAATCAGCCCCAGCATTTT.

The chain joins TRBV2 to TRBJ2-3; D may match TRBD1 or TRBD2 (5 bases each). The CDR3 has 14 amino acids. CDR1 and CDR2 from the germline V gene are SNHLY and FYNNEI. Trimming removed 5 bases from V and 3 bases from J, with 12 bases in between. CDR3 residues: CASSQLEGTDTQYF. The DNA for the CDR3 is TGTGCCAGCAGTCAACTAGAGGGGACAGATACGCAGTATTTT.

The chain employs TRBV5-5 and TRBJ2-3, with unresolved D. CDR3 length: 14 amino acids. V shed 1 base and J shed 4 bases, with 10 bases lying between them. Germline CDR1 is SGHKS and CDR2 is YYEKEE (reference sequence). The CDR3 region is CASSLQGAPDTQYF. The CDR3 DNA is TGTGCCAGCAGCTTGCAAGGAGCTCCAGATACGCAGTATTTT.

J is TRBJ1-1 and V is TRBV28, with D uncertain. V lost 8 bases and J 1 base, leaving 14 bases between the germline ends. The CDR3 extends over 14 amino acids. The germline V gene has CDR1 MDHEN and CDR2 SYDVKM. This CDR3 is CASSRNGRNTEAFF. CDR3 DNA sequence: TGTGCCAGCTCCCGGAACGGGCGGAACACTGAAGCTTTCTTT. The variable domain in full, with the rest retrieved from reference TRBV28 and TRBJ1-1, is DVKVTQSSRYLVKRTGEKVFLECVQDMDHENMFWYRQDPGLGLRLIYFSYDVKMKEKGDIPEGYSVSREKKERFSLILESASTNQTSMYLCASSRNGRNTEAFFGQGTRLTVV.

V and J are TRBV7-6 and TRBJ2-3; D may be TRBD2 (6 bases). This CDR3 spans 17 amino acids. Looked up from germline, CDR1 is SGHVS and CDR2 is FNYEAQ. V was pared by 8 bases and J by 4 bases, with 25 bases between. CDR3 amino acids: CASSRCLASLPADTQYF. The CDR3 nucleotides read TGTGCCAGCTCACGATGTCTAGCGAGCCTTCCGGCAGATACGCAGTATTTT.

The V call is TRBV6-2 or TRBV6-3, the J call TRBJ2-7, with D perhaps TRBD2 (5 bases). This CDR3 contains 15 residues. Trimming removed 0 bases from V and 2 bases from J, with 11 bases in between. Germline assignment: CDR1 MNHEY and CDR2 SVGEGT. CDR3 DNA sequence: TGTGCCAGCAGTTACTCTCGACGAGGGACCTACGAGCAGTACTTC. Amino acids: CASSYSRRGTYEQYF.

There are a few counts of this clonotype. The chain employs TRBV7-8 and TRBJ2-3; no clear D gene. Germline V CDR1 and CDR2: SGHVS, FQNEAQ. This CDR3 has 16 amino acids. V shed 4 bases and J shed 0 bases, with 14 bases lying between them. CDR3 nucleotide sequence: TGTGCCAGCAGCTCTCGAATGAAGGTTAGCACAGATACGCAGTATTTT. Its translation is CASSSRMKVSTDTQYF. The complete variable domain, with remaining parts taken from reference TRBV7-8 and TRBJ2-3, reads GAGVSQSPRYKVAKRGQDVALRCDPISGHVSLFWYQQALGQGPEFLTYFQNEAQLDKSGLPSDRFFAERPEGSVSTLKIQRTQQEDSAVYLCASSSRMKVSTDTQYFGPGTRLTVL.

This clonotype was counted at least ten times. The chain joins TRBV12-3 or TRBV12-4 to TRBJ2-7, with D possibly called TRBD1 or TRBD2 (6 bases each). The CDR3 extends over 13 amino acids. The V and J ends lost 6 bases and 1 base respectively, with 10 bases between them. The CDR3 protein is CASSRGLSYEQYF. DNA for the CDR3: TGTGCCAGCAGCCGGGGGCTTTCCTACGAGCAGTACTTC.

This clonotype has more than one count but fewer than ten. The chain recombines TRBV28 with TRBJ2-7; 7 bases agree with TRBD1. With 1 base clipped from V and 0 bases from J, the junction kept 6 bases outside the gene matches. The CDR3 extends over 16 amino acids. Germline V gene data show CDR1 as MDHEN and CDR2 as SYDVKM. CDR3 residues: CASSLSETGYSYEQYF. DNA of the CDR3: TGTGCCAGCAGTTTATCCGAGACAGGGTACTCCTACGAGCAGTACTTC.

The chain employs TRBV5-1 and TRBJ2-1, with 9 bases matching TRBD2. The germline gives CDR1 SGHRS, CDR2 YFSETQ. This CDR3 spans 14 amino acids. With V trimmed by 4 bases and J by 8 bases, 7 bases remained unmatched. CDR3 sequence (DNA): TGCGCCAGCAGCGTCTCTAGCGGGACGGATGAGCAGTTCTTC. Protein: CASSVSSGTDEQFF.

J is TRBJ2-1 and V is TRBV29-1; 11 bases map to TRBD2. V lost 3 bases to trimming and J lost 7 bases; unmatched junction nucleotides: 11. Germline CDR1 is SQVTM and CDR2 is ANQGSEA. The CDR3 has 16 residues. The CDR3 loop is CSVEDLTSGRINEQFF. In nucleotides, the CDR3 is TGCAGCGTTGAGGATCTAACTAGCGGGAGAATTAATGAGCAGTTCTTC.

The table lists this clonotype with a few counts. The chain has TRBV10-3 and TRBJ2-7, with 9 bases identical to TRBD2. Per the germline V gene, CDR1 is ENHRY and CDR2 is SYGVKD. The trim removed 9 bases at V and 4 bases at J, leaving 7 bases unmatched. The CDR3 covers 13 residues. The CDR3 DNA is TGTGCCATTGCCGGGACTAGCTCATACGAGCAGTACTTC. The encoded protein is CAIAGTSSYEQYF.

A few counts support this clonotype. The chain joins TRBV30 to TRBJ1-1; a weak D match, TRBD1 (5 bases). CDR1 GTSNPN and CDR2 SVGIG come from the germline V gene (reference sequence). The V gene lost 0 bases and the J gene lost 5 bases, with 10 bases spanning the gap. The CDR3 has 13 residues. Here the CDR3 reads CAWSVRGGTEAFF. The CDR3, as DNA: TGTGCCTGGAGTGTCCGGGGGGGGACTGAAGCTTTCTTT.

The V call is TRBV6-2 or TRBV6-3, the J call TRBJ2-5; D unclear. The germline V gene encodes CDR1 MNHEY and CDR2 SVGEGT. Trimming removed 2 bases at V and 1 base at J, with 11 bases between. The CDR3 has 15 amino acids. In nucleotides, the CDR3 is TGTGCCAGCAGTTACCTACCCGCCAGCCAAGAGACCCAGTACTTC. This encodes CASSYLPASQETQYF.

V usage is TRBV29-1 and J usage is TRBJ1-2; 10 bases fit TRBD1. This CDR3 spans 16 amino acids. The junction had 17 bases not matched to a gene; V was cut back by 5 bases and J by 8 bases. Germline V CDR1 and CDR2: SQVTM, ANQGSEA. The CDR3 coding sequence is TGCAGCGTTTCCCCCGCTGTCCCCGGGACAGGGGTAGGCTACACCTTC. Its translation: CSVSPAVPGTGVGYTF.

This chain connects TRBV5-1 to TRBJ2-7; TRBD1 agrees at 11 bases. This CDR3 is 16 amino acids long. V gave up 1 base and J gave up 6 bases; unmatched junction bases: 9. CDR1 is SGHRS, CDR2 YFSETQ, per germline. The CDR3 reads CASSLYILDRGREQYF. Here the CDR3 DNA reads TGCGCCAGCAGCTTGTATATATTGGACAGGGGGCGCGAGCAGTACTTC.

This clonotype was recorded many times. V gene TRBV7-9 combines with J gene TRBJ2-7, with D uncertain. V shed 2 bases and J shed 4 bases, with 6 bases lying between them. This CDR3 has 12 amino acids. Germline CDR1 and CDR2: SEHNR and FQNEAQ (reference sequence). The CDR3 DNA reads as TGTGCCAGCAGCTTAAGGAGTTACGAGCAGTACTTC. Its protein is CASSLRSYEQYF.